Below are 15 T cell receptor beta chains sequenced from a single sample in a study of neoadjuvant anti-PD-1 for oral cavity cancer. The table came from immunoSEQ multiplex PCR; TCRdb's copy has only in-frame clones and leaves some out. The data show more than 50,000 clones, with 79% seen just once and just over 2.5% held by the top ten. Sequencing used PBMCs, obtained before nivolumab (anti-PD-1) treatment. These receptors all come from a person aged 35-79 years with oral cavity squamous cell carcinoma.

The chain employs TRBV4-1 and TRBJ2-3, with a tentative D call TRBD2 (6 bases). V lost 4 bases, J lost 3 bases, and 20 bases lay in between. The germline CDR1 and CDR2 sequences are MGHRA and YSYEKL. This CDR3 comprises 17 residues. The CDR3 spells CASSPSRGNGLTDTQYF. The CDR3 coding sequence is TGCGCCAGCAGCCCAAGTCGGGGGAACGGCTTAACAGATACGCAGTATTTT.

The chain joins TRBV5-1 to TRBJ2-3; D is undetermined. The V gene lost 0 bases and the J gene lost 3 bases, with 14 bases spanning the gap. The length of the CDR3 is 16 residues. The germline V gene encodes CDR1 SGHRS and CDR2 YFSETQ. The CDR3 coding sequence is TGCGCCAGCAGCTTGGGTGGCACGTCCAGGACAGATACGCAGTATTTT. Encoded protein: CASSLGGTSRTDTQYF.

The rearrangement joins TRBV7-8 to TRBJ1-1; D possibly corresponds to TRBD1 (5 bases). This CDR3 is built from 16 residues. The germline gives CDR1 SGHVS, CDR2 FQNEAQ. V was pared by 1 base and J by 4 bases, with 16 bases between. As DNA, the CDR3 is TGTGCCAGCAGCTTAGGGGGGGGGACTCTGAGCACTGAAGCTTTCTTT. Its translation: CASSLGGGTLSTEAFF.

This chain joins TRBV5-6 and TRBJ1-1; perhaps TRBD1 as D (5 bases). The CDR3 runs to 14 residues. CDR1 SGHDT and CDR2 YYEEEE come from the germline V gene. Trimming took 4 bases from V and 3 from J, leaving 13 bases between them. CDR3 nucleotides: TGTGCCAGCAGCCCGGTTCAGGGACACACTGAAGCTTTCTTT. Protein product: CASSPVQGHTEAFF. The entire variable domain, with the rest obtained from reference TRBV5-6 and TRBJ1-1, is as follows: DAGVTQSPTHLIKTRGQQVTLRCSPKSGHDTVSWYQQALGQGPQFIFQYYEEEERQRGNFPDRFSGHQFPNYSSELNVNALLLGDSALYLCASSPVQGHTEAFFGQGTRLTVV.

This chain connects TRBV2 to TRBJ2-3; 12 bases agree with TRBD2. V lost 6 bases, J lost 7 bases, and 8 bases stayed unmatched. The CDR3 has 15 residues. Germline assignment: CDR1 SNHLY and CDR2 FYNNEI. CDR3 nucleotide sequence: TGTGCCAGCAGCGCTAGCGGGAGGGCCTTACATACGCAGTATTTT. Protein sequence: CASSASGRALHTQYF. The full variable domain, rest sourced from reference TRBV2 and TRBJ2-3, is EPEVTQTPSHQVTQMGQEVILRCVPISNHLYFYWYRQILGQKVEFLVSFYNNEISEKSEIFDDQFSVERPDGSNFTLKIRSTKLEDSAMYFCASSASGRALHTQYFGPGTRLTVL.

This clone was counted between two and nine times. This sequence joins TRBV28 and TRBJ1-5; D is unclear. The CDR3 is 14 residues long. Trimming stripped 2 bases from V and 6 bases from J, with 11 bases between. Germline lookup yields CDR1 MDHEN and CDR2 SYDVKM. The CDR3 nucleotides are TGTGCCAGCAGTTTAGGGAGAGATATTCAGCCCCAGCATTTT. Its protein product is CASSLGRDIQPQHF.

V and J are TRBV27 and TRBJ2-2; 11 bases are a match to TRBD2. Trimming removed 4 bases from V and 3 bases from J; junction bases left unmatched: 7. CDR1 and CDR2 (germline): MNHEY, SMNVEV (reference sequence). The CDR3 extends over 17 amino acids. The CDR3 DNA follows: TGTGCCAGCAGTTCACTAGCGGGAGTAGGTGACACCGGGGAGCTGTTTTTT. Translated, it gives CASSSLAGVGDTGELFF.

The chain is built from TRBV7-8 and TRBJ2-1, with D possibly matching TRBD2 (6 bases). The germline V gene encodes CDR1 SGHVS and CDR2 FQNEAQ. V shed 1 base and J shed 4 bases, with 11 bases lying between them. The CDR3 is made up of 15 amino acids. CDR3 in DNA: TGTGCCAGCAGCTTAGGCGGGAACGTTTACAATGAGCAGTTCTTC. Residues: CASSLGGNVYNEQFF.

The chain joins TRBV5-6 to TRBJ1-3; 10 bases agree with TRBD1. CDR1 SGHDT and CDR2 YYEEEE come from the germline V gene. With V trimmed by 5 bases and J by 7 bases, 15 bases remained unmatched. The CDR3 consists of 17 residues. The CDR3 sequence: CASSYTGQGGLRNTIYF. The CDR3 nucleotides are TGTGCCAGCAGTTATACCGGACAGGGGGGTCTGAGGAACACCATATATTTT. Filled out from reference TRBV5-6 and TRBJ1-3, the complete variable domain reads DAGVTQSPTHLIKTRGQQVTLRCSPKSGHDTVSWYQQALGQGPQFIFQYYEEEERQRGNFPDRFSGHQFPNYSSELNVNALLLGDSALYLCASSYTGQGGLRNTIYFGEGSWLTVV.

V usage is TRBV5-1 and J usage is TRBJ1-1, with D possibly being TRBD1 (5 bases). CDR3 length equals 16 residues. Germline V gene sequence: CDR1 SGHRS, CDR2 YFSETQ. Trimming removed 2 bases at V and 4 bases at J, with 18 bases between. The CDR3 region has the DNA TGCGCCAGCAGCTTCGGCGATGGGGGTGCCGGCACTGAAGCTTTCTTT. It yields the protein CASSFGDGGAGTEAFF.

V and J are TRBV5-1 and TRBJ1-4; a weak D match, TRBD1 (5 bases). Per the germline V gene, CDR1 is SGHRS and CDR2 is YFSETQ. The V gene lost 0 bases and the J gene lost 5 bases, with 8 bases spanning the gap. CDR3 length: 14 amino acids. The CDR3 DNA follows: TGCGCCAGCAGCTTGGGTGGACACAATGAAAAACTGTTTTTT. This codes for CASSLGGHNEKLFF.

The chain joins TRBV29-1 to TRBJ1-1; tentatively, D is TRBD1 (5 bases). The CDR3 covers 11 residues. The V gene's germline CDR1 is SQVTM and CDR2 ANQGSEA. Trimming left V 8 bases short and J 5 bases short, with 12 bases between. The CDR3 sequence is CSSGGGTEAFF. CDR3 nucleotides: TGCAGCTCGGGGGGAGGGACTGAAGCTTTCTTT.

The rearrangement links TRBV2 to TRBJ1-2; maybe TRBD1 (5 bases). V was trimmed by 7 bases and J by 5 bases, leaving 23 bases between them. This CDR3 is built from 16 residues. Per germline, CDR1 SNHLY and CDR2 FYNNEI. CDR3 in DNA: TGTGCCAGCACCTCCCCTGGGACGGACTCATCTTATGGCTACACCTTC. Translation gives CASTSPGTDSSYGYTF.

The V call is TRBV15, the J call TRBJ2-5; no reliable D call. This CDR3 spans 13 amino acids. CDR1 and CDR2 from the germline V gene are LNHNV and YYDKDF (reference sequence). V shed 1 base and J shed 7 bases, with 10 bases lying between them. CDR3: CATSRGQRGTQYF. CDR3 bases: TGTGCCACCAGCAGAGGTCAGAGAGGGACCCAGTACTTC.

In this sample, this clone turned up once. The chain couples TRBV5-1 to TRBJ2-3; 9 nucleotides align to TRBD2. Germline V lookup: CDR1 SGHRS, CDR2 YFSETQ. The CDR3 contains 16 residues. V was pared by 4 bases and J by 8 bases, with 14 bases of the junction left unmatched. CDR3: CASSPGLRGGYTTQYF. The CDR3 DNA reads as TGCGCCAGCAGCCCCGGTCTGCGGGGGGGCTACACTACGCAGTATTTT.